This entry describes one TCR beta chain. This CDR3 has 16 amino acids. Germline V lookup: CDR1 LNHDA, CDR2 SQIVND (reference sequence). V dropped 6 bases and J dropped 5; count of bases not matched to a gene: 9. Original handling: How many nucleated cells were present was estimated from reference gene primer amplification. Assay used: immunoSEQ multiplex PCR; TCRdb lists only in-frame clones, some missing. V and J calls and clone size are those listed in that table; D and trimming were worked out from the DNA. The sample holds some 250,000 clones, around 84% seen once. The sample belongs to a study of blood T cell repertoires in COVID-19. The overall study: The United States, Italy and Spain were the sources of the acute and convalescent COVID-19 samples. The cDNA or gDNA used as material had been derived from T cells, B-cell-depleted T cells, or PBMCs.

A Seattle source enrolled patients during active infection and followed them longitudinally. The chain recombines TRBV19 with TRBJ1-6, with 8 bases matching TRBD1. The sequenced material came from peripheral blood. This receptor was obtained from a woman in her sixties with COVID-19, enrolled during active disease. The CDR3 region is CASRIRTGQDNSPLHF. The CDR3 DNA reads TGTGCCAGTAGGATACGGACAGGGCAGGATAATTCACCCCTCCACTTT.